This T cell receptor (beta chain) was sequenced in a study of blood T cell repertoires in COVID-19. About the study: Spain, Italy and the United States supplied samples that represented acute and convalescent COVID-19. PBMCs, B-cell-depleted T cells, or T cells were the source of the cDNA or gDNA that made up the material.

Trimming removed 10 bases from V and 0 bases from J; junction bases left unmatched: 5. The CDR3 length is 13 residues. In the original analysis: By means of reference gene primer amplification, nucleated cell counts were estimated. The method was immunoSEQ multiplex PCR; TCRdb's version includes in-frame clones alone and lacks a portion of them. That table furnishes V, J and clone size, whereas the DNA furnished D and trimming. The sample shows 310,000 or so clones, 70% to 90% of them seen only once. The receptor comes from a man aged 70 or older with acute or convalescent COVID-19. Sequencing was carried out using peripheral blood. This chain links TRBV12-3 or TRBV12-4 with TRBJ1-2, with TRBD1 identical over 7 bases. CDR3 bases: TGTGCCACCACAGGGGCTACTAACTATGGCTACACCTTC. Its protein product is CATTGATNYGYTF.